A single sample gave rise to the 28 T cell receptor beta chains below, sequenced in a study of T cell responses to AZD1222 COVID-19 vaccine. Profiled with immunoSEQ multiplex PCR; TCRdb holds only in-frame clones, not every one. Altogether roughly 130,000 clones are present, 88% being singletons, with the ten largest covering roughly 8%. The sample here was peripheral blood, taken on day 0 of AZD1222 vaccination. The receptor set was obtained from an adult in good health.

This chain joins TRBV5-4 and TRBJ2-5, with 8 bases aligning to TRBD1. This CDR3 is built from 16 residues. Germline lookup yields CDR1 SGHNT and CDR2 YYREEE (reference sequence). V was pared by 1 base and J by 4 bases, with 9 bases of the junction left unmatched. CDR3 region: CASSLRPGRGPETQYF. For the CDR3, the DNA is TGTGCCAGCAGCTTGAGGCCCGGCAGGGGGCCAGAGACCCAGTACTTC.

This rearrangement joins TRBV30 to TRBJ2-5; a weak D match, TRBD2 (5 bases). V lost 0 bases to trimming and J lost 10 bases, with 9 bases between them. The CDR3 runs to 11 residues. Germline V gives CDR1 GTSNPN, CDR2 SVGIG (reference sequence). The CDR3 DNA follows: TGTGCCTGGAGTGTCGGAGGTAGCCAGTACTTC. It encodes CAWSVGGSQYF.

The V call is TRBV29-1, the J call TRBJ2-3; D perhaps matches TRBD2 (7 bases). The germline V gene has CDR1 SQVTM and CDR2 ANQGSEA. V was trimmed by 4 bases and J by 2 bases, leaving 13 bases between them. This CDR3 has 14 amino acids. The CDR3 loop reads CSVGWGGHTDTQYF. DNA for the CDR3: TGCAGCGTTGGGTGGGGGGGCCACACAGATACGCAGTATTTT.

V and J are TRBV19 and TRBJ1-1; perhaps TRBD1 as D (6 bases). Trimming pared 3 bases from V and 0 bases from J, leaving 11 bases between. This CDR3 region has 15 residues. CDR1 is LNHDA, CDR2 SQIVND, per germline (reference sequence). CDR3 bases: TGTGCCAGTAGTATCTACGGGACACTGAACACTGAAGCTTTCTTT. This codes for CASSIYGTLNTEAFF.

This chain joins TRBV18 and TRBJ2-7; perhaps TRBD2 as D (5 bases). Looked up from germline, CDR1 is KGHSH and CDR2 is LQKENI. CDR3 length: 16 residues. Deletions cut 4 bases from V and 0 bases from J, with 16 bases between. The CDR3 DNA sequence: TGTGCCAGCTCACTCCCCCCAGCGGCGAGCTCCTACGAGCAGTACTTC. It yields the protein CASSLPPAASSYEQYF.

The chain has TRBV19 and TRBJ2-5, with TRBD1 identical over 7 bases. Trimming at V came to 6 bases and at J to 4 bases, leaving 11 bases not matched to a gene. The CDR3 is 15 amino acids. Per the germline V gene, CDR1 is LNHDA and CDR2 is SQIVND (reference sequence). CDR3 bases: TGTGCCAGTAGGACGGGACAGCGGTCCCGAGAGACCCAGTACTTC. This codes for CASRTGQRSRETQYF.

This CDR3 is CASAPSTDTQYF. As DNA, the CDR3 is TGTGCCAGCGCGCCAAGCACAGATACGCAGTATTTT. V gene TRBV27 combines with J gene TRBJ2-3; D not certain. The CDR3 has 12 residues. Germline lookup yields CDR1 MNHEY and CDR2 SMNVEV (reference sequence). Trimming cost V 8 bases and J 0 bases, with 6 bases left between them.

J is TRBJ1-6 and V is TRBV27; D is uncertain. Germline loops: CDR1 MNHEY, CDR2 SMNVEV (reference sequence). Trimming removed 7 bases from V and 0 bases from J, with 10 bases in between. The CDR3 runs 15 residues. The CDR3 nucleotides read TGTGCCAGCACCATACATAGCTCCTATAATTCACCCCTCCACTTT. This codes for CASTIHSSYNSPLHF.

This chain's CDR3 is CATSDPFADTQYF. CDR3 in DNA: TGTGCCACCAGTGACCCATTCGCAGATACGCAGTATTTT. The chain couples TRBV24-1 to TRBJ2-3; D ambiguous. This CDR3 is 13 amino acids long. Deletions cut 4 bases from V and 4 bases from J, with 8 bases between. The germline V gene has CDR1 KGHDR and CDR2 SFDVKD.

V is TRBV5-6 and J is TRBJ2-1, with 7 bases that match TRBD2. The length of the CDR3 is 14 residues. The trim removed 0 bases at V and 10 bases at J, leaving 7 bases unmatched. The germline CDR1 and CDR2 sequences are SGHDT and YYEEEE. CDR3 coding DNA: TGTGCCAGCAGCTTGGAGTTGCGGGGGTGGGAGCAGTTCTTC. This codes for CASSLELRGWEQFF.

V gene TRBV19 combines with J gene TRBJ2-2, with D perhaps being TRBD1 or TRBD2 (6 bases each). The V gene lost 6 bases and the J gene lost 5 bases, with 13 bases spanning the gap. The CDR3 is 14 residues long. Germline V gene lookup returns CDR1 LNHDA and CDR2 SQIVND (reference sequence). CDR3 region: CASRLGAGTGELFF. The CDR3 DNA reads TGTGCCAGTAGACTGGGGGCGGGGACCGGGGAGCTGTTTTTT.

This clone was seen only once. This sequence joins TRBV10-1 and TRBJ2-2; no definite D call. Germline CDR1 reads WNHNN; CDR2 reads SYGVQD (reference sequence). V shed 7 bases and J shed 6 bases, with 12 bases lying between them. The CDR3 is 13 amino acids. DNA of the CDR3: TGCGCCAGCACCACGAGCGTTGCCGGGGAGCTGTTTTTT. Its translation: CASTTSVAGELFF.

V and J are TRBV6-6 and TRBJ1-1; D remains ambiguous. The V end lost 6 bases, the J end lost 5 bases, and 10 bases lay between the germline ends. Per the germline V gene, CDR1 is MNHNY and CDR2 is SVGAGI (reference sequence). CDR3 length: 12 amino acids. The CDR3 here is CASSTQRTEAFF. CDR3 DNA sequence: TGTGCCAGCAGCACCCAACGGACTGAAGCTTTCTTT.

DNA for the CDR3: TGTGCCAGCAGCCAATACAGGGCAGACTATGGCTACACCTTC. Translated, it gives CASSQYRADYGYTF. The chain couples TRBV4-2 to TRBJ1-2; TRBD1 might be the D (6 bases). V lost 2 bases to trimming and J lost 3 bases, with 10 bases between them. Germline V gives CDR1 LGHNA, CDR2 YNFKEQ. The CDR3 length is 14 residues.

This clone was detected only once. V is TRBV18 and J is TRBJ2-7; 7 bases align to TRBD1. The CDR3 is made up of 15 amino acids. Trimming removed 2 bases from V and 6 bases from J; junction bases left unmatched: 10. The V gene's germline CDR1 is KGHSH and CDR2 LQKENI. CDR3 bases: TGTGCCAGCTCACCATTAGGACAGGATTTCGGCGAGCAGTACTTC. Translating it yields CASSPLGQDFGEQYF.

The J gene is TRBJ1-4, the V gene TRBV7-3; D possibly corresponds to TRBD1 (6 bases). CDR1 and CDR2 (germline): SGHTA, FQGTGA. V gave up 4 bases and J gave up 6 bases, with 18 bases separating them. This CDR3 has 16 residues. CDR3 amino acids: CASSSRGRGLDEKLFF. CDR3 bases: TGTGCCAGCAGCTCCCGAGGCAGGGGATTAGATGAAAAACTGTTTTTT.

The chain recombines TRBV28 with TRBJ1-5; D is ambiguous. The germline V gene encodes CDR1 MDHEN and CDR2 SYDVKM. Trimming left V 10 bases short and J 0 bases short, with 10 bases between. CDR3 length equals 13 residues. CDR3 coding DNA: TGTGCCACCAGCGGCCCTAGCAATCAGCCCCAGCATTTT. This translates into CATSGPSNQPQHF.

The chain employs TRBV6-1 and TRBJ1-1; D possibly corresponds to TRBD1 (6 bases). The CDR3 runs to 17 residues. V lost 3 bases and J 1 base, leaving 18 bases between the germline ends. The germline V gene has CDR1 MNHNS and CDR2 SASEGT. In DNA form, the CDR3 reads TGTGCCAGCAGTGAGATTTTGGGGGCGAGGGCGAACACTGAAGCTTTCTTT. It is translated as CASSEILGARANTEAFF.

The V gene is TRBV12-5, the J gene TRBJ2-1; 16 nucleotides line up with TRBD2. The CDR3 extends over 20 amino acids. CDR1 is LGHNT and CDR2 is FRNRAP in the germline V gene. The V and J ends lost 5 bases and 0 bases, in that order; junction bases with no gene match: 10. CDR3 nucleotide sequence: TGTGCTAGTGGTCCCTCACCGGGACTAGCGGGAGGGGGCTCCTACAATGAGCAGTTCTTC. Amino acid sequence: CASGPSPGLAGGGSYNEQFF.

The rearrangement uses TRBV7-2 and TRBJ2-7; 8 nucleotides line up with TRBD1. V was clipped by 1 base and J by 6 bases; unmatched bases: 8. The CDR3 is 15 amino acids. CDR1 SGHTA and CDR2 FQGNSA come from the germline V gene. CDR3 sequence: CASSLGRDRFAEQYF. The CDR3 DNA reads TGTGCCAGCAGCTTAGGGCGGGACAGGTTCGCCGAGCAGTACTTC.

The chain is built from TRBV27 and TRBJ2-7; 9 bases fit TRBD1. Trimming cost V 6 bases and J 4 bases; bases outside gene matches: 7. Germline V lookup: CDR1 MNHEY, CDR2 SMNVEV (reference sequence). The CDR3 runs to 14 residues. In nucleotides, the CDR3 is TGTGCCAGCAGCCCCTTCGGACAGGGGTACGAGCAGTACTTC. The encoded protein is CASSPFGQGYEQYF.

This clone showed up just once. The V and J genes are TRBV5-4 and TRBJ2-2, with D possibly TRBD2 on 5 matching bases. The V and J ends lost 5 bases and 2 bases respectively, with 16 bases between them. The CDR3 has 16 residues. Germline V gene sequence: CDR1 SGHNT, CDR2 YYREEE (reference sequence). In DNA form, the CDR3 reads TGTGCCAGCAGTTCCGGGCTCCGGGGAAACACCGGGGAGCTGTTTTTT. This encodes CASSSGLRGNTGELFF.

The chain carries TRBV3-1 (or the pseudogene TRBV3-2) and TRBJ2-1; D is uncertain. The germline V and J ends were trimmed by 4 bases and 4 bases, with 5 bases remaining between them. The CDR3 spans 12 residues. Germline V gene sequence: CDR1 LGHDT, CDR2 YNNKEL (reference sequence). This chain's CDR3 is CASSPVYNEQFF. CDR3 in DNA: TGTGCCAGCAGCCCTGTATACAATGAGCAGTTCTTC.

With respect to this clone: The sample holds other DNA sequences that translate to the same CDR3. The CDR3 region is CASSPGGYQPQHF. In DNA, the CDR3 is TGTGCCAGCAGCCCTGGGGGGTATCAGCCCCAGCATTTT. The chain is built from TRBV7-8 and TRBJ1-5; possible D gene TRBD1, 5 bases. V lost 5 bases, J lost 5 bases, and 10 bases lay in between. The V gene's germline CDR1 is SGHVS and CDR2 FQNEAQ. The CDR3 contains 13 residues.

This chain uses TRBV7-9 with TRBJ1-1; no reliable D call. CDR3 length equals 13 residues. From germline, CDR1 is SEHNR and CDR2 FQNEAQ (reference sequence). Trimming shortened V by 3 bases and J by 8 bases, and 13 bases separated the two germline ends. CDR3: CASSFVERHEAFF. Here the CDR3 DNA reads TGTGCCAGCAGCTTCGTGGAACGACACGAAGCTTTCTTT.

In this sample, this clone turned up a few times. The gene calls are TRBV7-5 and TRBJ1-2. TRBV7-5 is listed as a pseudogene. This CDR3 has 17 residues. The CDR3 nucleotides read TGTGCCAGAAGCTTAAGACCCCCCGCGCCGGCGAAAGGTGGCTACACCTTC. Its translation is CARSLRPPAPAKGGYTF.

The rearrangement joins TRBV9 to TRBJ1-2, with D perhaps TRBD1 (5 bases). The CDR3 sequence is 13 residues long. V was trimmed by 4 bases and J by 6 bases, leaving 13 bases between them. Germline V CDR1 and CDR2: SGDLS, YYNGEE. DNA for the CDR3: TGTGCCAGCAGCCCAGCCGGGGCCCATGGCTACACCTTC. Its translation: CASSPAGAHGYTF.

Only one count was recorded for this clone. The J gene is TRBJ1-2, the V gene TRBV6-6, with D maybe TRBD1 (6 bases). Trimming removed 6 bases from V and 3 bases from J, with 20 bases in between. This CDR3 has 16 residues. The germline CDR1 and CDR2 sequences are MNHNY and SVGAGI (reference sequence). The CDR3 DNA is TGTGCCAGCAGCCAGGGGCGAGGGCAGGGGTACTATGGCTACACCTTC. Protein product: CASSQGRGQGYYGYTF.